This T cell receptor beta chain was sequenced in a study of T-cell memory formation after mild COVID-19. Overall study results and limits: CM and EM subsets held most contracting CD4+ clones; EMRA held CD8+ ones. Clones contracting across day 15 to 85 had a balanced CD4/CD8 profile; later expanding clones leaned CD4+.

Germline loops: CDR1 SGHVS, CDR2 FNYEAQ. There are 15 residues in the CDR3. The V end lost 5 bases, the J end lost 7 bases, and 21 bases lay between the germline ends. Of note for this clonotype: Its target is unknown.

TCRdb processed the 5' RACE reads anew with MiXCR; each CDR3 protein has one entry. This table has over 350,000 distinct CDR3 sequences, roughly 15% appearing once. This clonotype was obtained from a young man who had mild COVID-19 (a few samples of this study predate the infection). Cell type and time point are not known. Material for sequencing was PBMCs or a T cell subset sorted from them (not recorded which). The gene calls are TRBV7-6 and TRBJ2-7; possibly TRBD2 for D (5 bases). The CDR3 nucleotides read TGTGCCAGCAGCCCAACTGGACTTCGGTCGGGAGAGCAGTACTTC. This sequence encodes CASSPTGLRSGEQYF.